A selection of T cell receptor beta chains follows, all from one sample in a study of Ad26.COV2.S vaccination and SARS-CoV-2 variants. Assay: immunoSEQ multiplex PCR; the TCRdb copy retains only in-frame clones and omits some. The table records 500,000 or so clones, around nine tenths of them present only once. The sample was peripheral blood, taken in a trial of Ad26.COV2.S vaccine versus placebo. Source of these receptors: a person aged 18-65 years who received the Ad26.COV2.S COVID-19 vaccine or a placebo. Each CDR3 is given with its conserved first and last residue. Clone size is not always given. Where it is, it says once, few, many or a class for expanded clones.

clone size	V gene	J gene	CDR3 length	CDR3 protein
-	TRBV28	TRBJ1-1	15	CASSPQGELNTEAFF
-	TRBV19	TRBJ1-1	15	CASSMRLGGRPEAFF
-	TRBV5-4	TRBJ2-5	15	CASSLDGSKGETQYF
-	TRBV10-3	TRBJ1-5	14	CATATGASNQPQHF
-	TRBV6-1	TRBJ1-1	13	CASSESWWAEAFF
-	TRBV7-8	TRBJ1-4	15	CASSPPVAGGFKLFF
once	TRBV10-3	TRBJ2-3	11	CAISDTDTQYF
-	TRBV5-8	TRBJ2-2	12	CASSLWAGELFF
few	TRBV28	TRBJ1-4	16	CASSRDRGATNEKLFF
-	TRBV7-3	TRBJ1-5	13	CASSPSADQPQHF
-	TRBV7-9	TRBJ1-5	15	CASSLGDASNQPQHF
-	TRBV27	TRBJ2-7	15	CASSLSWDTSYEQYF
-	TRBV5-1	TRBJ2-3	15	CASSSSGTSTDTQYF
-	TRBV30	TRBJ2-2	15	CAWSQTGGSTGELFF